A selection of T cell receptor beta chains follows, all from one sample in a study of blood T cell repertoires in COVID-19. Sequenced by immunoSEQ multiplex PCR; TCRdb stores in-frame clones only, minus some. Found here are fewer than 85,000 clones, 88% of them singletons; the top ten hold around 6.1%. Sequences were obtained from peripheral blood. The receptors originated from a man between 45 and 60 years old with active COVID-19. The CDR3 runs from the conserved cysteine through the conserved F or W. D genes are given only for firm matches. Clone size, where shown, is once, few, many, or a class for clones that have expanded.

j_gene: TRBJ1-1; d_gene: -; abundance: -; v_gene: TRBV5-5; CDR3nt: TGTGCCAGCAGCTTGGCCGATTCGGGGTCAGAGCAGAACACTGAAGCTTTCTTT; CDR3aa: CASSLADSGSEQNTEAFF
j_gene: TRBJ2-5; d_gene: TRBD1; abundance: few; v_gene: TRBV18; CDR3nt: TGTGCCAGCTCACCACCAGGACAGGGGGCCGGAGAGACCCAGTACTTC; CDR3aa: CASSPPGQGAGETQYF
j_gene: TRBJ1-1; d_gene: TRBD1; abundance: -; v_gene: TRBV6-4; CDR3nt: TGTGCCAGCAGCCCCCGGACAGGGGTTATGAACACTGAAGCTTTCTTT; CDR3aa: CASSPRTGVMNTEAFF
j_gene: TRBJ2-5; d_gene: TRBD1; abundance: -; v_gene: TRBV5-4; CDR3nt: TGTGCCAGCAGTCGACAGGGGCAAGAGACCCAGTACTTC; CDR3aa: CASSRQGQETQYF
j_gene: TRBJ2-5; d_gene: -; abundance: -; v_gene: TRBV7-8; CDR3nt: TGTGCCAGCAGCTTTAGAGGTTATCAAGAGACCCAGTACTTC; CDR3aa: CASSFRGYQETQYF
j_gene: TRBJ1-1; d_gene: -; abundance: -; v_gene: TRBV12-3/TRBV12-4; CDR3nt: TGTGCCAGCAGTTTATGGGGGGACACTGAAGCTTTCTTT; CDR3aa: CASSLWGDTEAFF
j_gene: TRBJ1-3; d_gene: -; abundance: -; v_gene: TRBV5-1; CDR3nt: TGCGCCAGCAGCTCTCGAACAGGGAGCTCTGGAAACACCATATATTTT; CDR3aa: CASSSRTGSSGNTIYF
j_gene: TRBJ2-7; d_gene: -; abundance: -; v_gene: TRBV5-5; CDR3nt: TGTGCCAGCAGCTTGGAGGGGGGGAAGAACTACGAGCAGTACTTC; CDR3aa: CASSLEGGKNYEQYF
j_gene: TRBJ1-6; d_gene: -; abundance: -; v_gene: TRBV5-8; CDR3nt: TGTGCCAGCAGCTTGATGGTAGATTCACCCCTCCACTTT; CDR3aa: CASSLMVDSPLHF
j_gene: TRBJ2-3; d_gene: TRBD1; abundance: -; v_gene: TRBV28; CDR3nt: TGTGCCAGCAGTTTATCAGGGGGTACCACAGATACGCAGTATTTT; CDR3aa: CASSLSGGTTDTQYF
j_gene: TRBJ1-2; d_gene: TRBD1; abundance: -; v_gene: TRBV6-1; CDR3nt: TGTGCCAGCAGTGAAACCCCCGTGACAGGGGGCGGTTTCTACACCTTC; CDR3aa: CASSETPVTGGGFYTF
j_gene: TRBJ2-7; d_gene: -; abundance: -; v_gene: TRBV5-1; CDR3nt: TGCGCCAGCAGCTTGGTTCCCGGGGTTTCATACGAGCAGTACTTC; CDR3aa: CASSLVPGVSYEQYF